Listed below are T cell receptor beta chains from one sample, sequenced in a study of control samples from healthy donors and cancer patients. The repertoire was sequenced with immunoSEQ multiplex PCR; TCRdb's copy has only in-frame clones and lacks some. The profile shows about 180,000 clones, 91% of them singletons. The source material was blood. These receptors were obtained from a woman aged 40 to 49 in good health. Both conserved end residues are part of each CDR3. The D gene is left open where the match is weak. Clone size is shown for a subset of rows, as once, few, many or a class of expanded clone.

j_call cdr3_length clone_size v_call d_call cdr3_nt cdr3_aa
TRBJ1-4 14 . TRBV11-2 . TGTGCCAGCAGCTTGGAGTGGACTAATGAAAAACTGTTTTTT CASSLEWTNEKLFF
TRBJ1-5 12 . TRBV6-5 . TGTGCCAGCAGAACAATGCACGGAGCCCAGCATTTT CASRTMHGAQHF
TRBJ2-7 15 . TRBV18 . TGTGCCAGCTCACTTGGGGCGGGTGCGGCCTACGAGCAGTACTTC CASSLGAGAAYEQYF
TRBJ2-2 14 once TRBV11-2 . TGTGCCAGCAGCACCAGCTGGGGTTTAGGGGAGCTGTTTTTT CASSTSWGLGELFF
TRBJ2-7 16 . TRBV6-6 . TGTGCCAGCAGTCAAAAGAACACCCATATCCTCTACGAGCAGTACTTC CASSQKNTHILYEQYF
TRBJ2-7 15 . TRBV11-1 TRBD1 TGTGCCAGCAGCAGATGGACAGGGGTAGGCAACGAGCAGTACTTC CASSRWTGVGNEQYF
TRBJ2-3 15 . TRBV14 . TGTGCCAGCAGTCGACGACGGGGGGCCCCAGATACGCAGTATTTT CASSRRRGAPDTQYF
TRBJ2-2 17 . TRBV11-2 . TGTGCCAGCAGCTTATGGGCCAGAGGGATGTACTTCGGGGAGCTGTTTTTT CASSLWARGMYFGELFF
TRBJ1-6 14 . TRBV25-1 . TGTGCCAGCAGTTTGGGACTCTATAATTCACCCCTCCACTTT CASSLGLYNSPLHF
TRBJ1-2 14 once TRBV4-1 . TGCGCCAGCAGCCAAGAGGGGGGGAACTATGGCTACACCTTC CASSQEGGNYGYTF
TRBJ2-5 15 few TRBV5-5 . TGTGCCAGCAGCTCCCTCACCAGAGCAGAAGAGACCCAGTACTTC CASSSLTRAEETQYF
TRBJ1-4 15 . TRBV7-9 . TGTGCCAGCAGCTTAGGTCCGGGGACTAATGAAAAACTGTTTTTT CASSLGPGTNEKLFF
TRBJ2-5 14 once TRBV6-6 . TGTGCCAGCAGTTACTTCCCCGAAGGGGAGACCCAGTACTTC CASSYFPEGETQYF
TRBJ2-3 14 . TRBV6-5 TRBD1 TGTGCCAGCAGGACAGGGGCCGACACAGATACGCAGTATTTT CASRTGADTDTQYF
TRBJ1-1 11 . TRBV6-2/TRBV6-3 . TGTGCCAGCAGTTACACGGGGGAAGCTTTCTTT CASSYTGEAFF
TRBJ2-2 14 . TRBV9 . TGTGCCAGCAGTTCGGGCTACAACACCGGGGAGCTGTTTTTT CASSSGYNTGELFF
TRBJ1-2 13 . TRBV6-5 . TGTGCCAGCAATCGGGACACAGACTATGGCTACACCTTC CASNRDTDYGYTF
TRBJ2-1 15 . TRBV19 . TGTGCCAGTAGTATAAACGGGGATTTCTACAATGAGCAGTTCTTC CASSINGDFYNEQFF
TRBJ1-1 15 . TRBV14 . TGTGCCAGCAGCCCCCCGGGGCCCATGAACACTGAAGCTTTCTTT CASSPPGPMNTEAFF
TRBJ1-1 13 . TRBV7-9 . TGTGCCAGCAGCTTAGCACAGGGCACTGAAGCTTTCTTT CASSLAQGTEAFF
TRBJ1-5 15 . TRBV5-6 TRBD1 TGTGCCAGCAACTCAGGGACAGCAATTTATCAGCCCCAGCATTTT CASNSGTAIYQPQHF
TRBJ1-2 17 . TRBV4-1 . TGCGCCAGCAGCCAAGCCGCATACAGCCTTCAGGGCTATGGCTACACCTTC CASSQAAYSLQGYGYTF